These 23 T cell receptor beta chains were sequenced from one sample in a study of blood T cell repertoires in COVID-19. Sequencing was performed with immunoSEQ multiplex PCR; in TCRdb, only in-frame clones are kept and a portion is missing. The sample comprises more than 80,000 clones, roughly 90% of which are singletons, and approximately 1.5% rests with the top ten. The sequencing input was peripheral blood. The receptors shown here come from a human donor with active COVID-19. The donor label of this sample is uncertain.

The V and J genes are TRBV6-5 and TRBJ1-2; the D gene is possibly TRBD1 (5 bases). CDR1 and CDR2 from the germline V gene are MNHEY and SVGAGI. This CDR3 comprises 13 residues. V was trimmed by 4 bases and J by 1 base, leaving 7 bases between them. CDR3: CASSSQGNYGYTF. DNA of the CDR3: TGTGCCAGCAGTTCCCAGGGTAACTATGGCTACACCTTC.

The gene calls are TRBV6-1 and TRBJ2-1; D unresolved. Trimming pared 2 bases from V and 4 bases from J, leaving 18 bases between. The CDR3 length is 17 residues. Germline V gives CDR1 MNHNS, CDR2 SASEGT. CDR3 sequence reads: CASSELPTGLPYNEQFF. The DNA for the CDR3 is TGTGCCAGCAGTGAACTCCCCACCGGGTTACCTTACAATGAGCAGTTCTTC.

The chain joins TRBV4-3 to TRBJ1-4; D is perhaps TRBD1 (5 bases). Germline CDR1 LGHNA, CDR2 YSLEER. V lost 3 bases, J lost 6 bases, and 11 bases lay in between. The CDR3 covers 14 residues. The CDR3 sequence: CASSHSGGDEKLFF. CDR3 bases: TGCGCCAGCAGCCACTCGGGGGGTGATGAAAAACTGTTTTTT.

The chain has TRBV6-2 or TRBV6-3 and TRBJ1-1; possible D gene TRBD1, 5 bases. Germline V lookup: CDR1 MNHEY, CDR2 SVGEGT. Trimming cost V 0 bases and J 6 bases, with 17 bases left between them. CDR3 size: 16 residues. CDR3 in amino acids: CASSYSREKGMAEAFF. In DNA form, the CDR3 reads TGTGCCAGCAGTTACTCCCGTGAGAAGGGGATGGCTGAAGCTTTCTTT.

A single count supports this clone. V gene TRBV28 combines with J gene TRBJ2-3; possibly TRBD1 for D (5 bases). CDR3 length: 16 amino acids. The germline V gene encodes CDR1 MDHEN and CDR2 SYDVKM. Trimming removed 4 bases from V and 1 base from J, with 15 bases in between. The chain's CDR3 is CASSSPAGQGTDTQYF. The DNA of the CDR3 is TGTGCCAGCAGTTCTCCGGCAGGGCAAGGCACAGATACGCAGTATTTT.

This clone was detected once. This chain joins TRBV4-2 and TRBJ2-2, with 7 bases identical to TRBD1. The germline gives CDR1 LGHNA, CDR2 YNFKEQ. The CDR3 runs 16 residues. Germline trimming cut 3 bases from V and 6 bases from J; bases unmatched to any gene: 10. For the CDR3, the DNA is TGTGCCAGCAGCCAGGTTATCAACAGGGGCTCCGGGGAGCTGTTTTTT. This codes for CASSQVINRGSGELFF.

This clone turned up a few times. The chain has TRBV19 and TRBJ2-7, with no clear D. This CDR3 comprises 13 residues. Germline lookup yields CDR1 LNHDA and CDR2 SQIVND (reference sequence). V was cut by 9 bases and J by 1 base, with 13 bases left in between. CDR3 bases: TGTGCCAGCCGAAGAGCACCGTCCTACGAGCAGTACTTC. Protein: CASRRAPSYEQYF.

This chain connects TRBV19 to TRBJ2-2; D may be TRBD1 (6 bases). The V gene's germline CDR1 is LNHDA and CDR2 SQIVND (reference sequence). This CDR3 spans 15 amino acids. V lost 3 bases and J 1 base, leaving 9 bases between the germline ends. The CDR3 protein is CASSITGLNTGELFF. CDR3 bases: TGTGCCAGTAGTATCACAGGGCTGAACACCGGGGAGCTGTTTTTT.

The chain combines TRBV5-1 with TRBJ1-5, with 7 nucleotides matching TRBD1. The V and J ends lost 4 bases and 6 bases, in that order; junction bases with no gene match: 7. Germline lookup yields CDR1 SGHRS and CDR2 YFSETQ. CDR3 length: 14 amino acids. This chain's CDR3 is CASSIGTAGQPQHF. CDR3 DNA sequence: TGCGCCAGCAGCATCGGGACAGCAGGTCAGCCCCAGCATTTT.

The chain has TRBV2 and TRBJ1-4, with unresolved D. Trimming took 0 bases from V and 7 from J, leaving 12 bases between them. The V gene's germline CDR1 is SNHLY and CDR2 FYNNEI. The CDR3 extends over 15 amino acids. This CDR3 is CASSEARTRGEKLFF. The CDR3 bases are TGTGCCAGCAGTGAAGCCAGAACCCGAGGTGAAAAACTGTTTTTT.

This sequence joins TRBV5-1 and TRBJ1-1; D is perhaps TRBD1 (6 bases). The CDR3 has 13 amino acids. V was cut by 6 bases and J by 3 bases, with 12 bases left in between. In germline, CDR1 is SGHRS, CDR2 YFSETQ. CDR3 sequence: CASTSQGYTEAFF. In DNA form, the CDR3 reads TGCGCCAGCACCTCTCAGGGGTACACTGAAGCTTTCTTT.

V usage is TRBV5-4 and J usage is TRBJ1-2; no firm D call. Per germline, CDR1 SGHNT and CDR2 YYREEE (reference sequence). The CDR3 consists of 13 residues. V lost 4 bases to trimming and J lost 6 bases, with 13 bases between them. This chain's CDR3 is CASSLLSLNGYTF. CDR3 sequence (DNA): TGTGCCAGCAGCCTCCTTAGTCTAAATGGCTACACCTTC.

This clone was seen just once. V usage is TRBV7-6 and J usage is TRBJ1-3; D is unclear. The germline V gene encodes CDR1 SGHVS and CDR2 FNYEAQ. V lost 5 bases to trimming and J lost 4 bases, with 15 bases between them. The length of the CDR3 is 15 residues. CDR3: CASSRDPRAGNTIYF. The DNA for the CDR3 is TGTGCCAGCAGCCGGGATCCTCGGGCAGGAAACACCATATATTTT.

The rearrangement uses TRBV5-1 and TRBJ1-1, with D possibly being TRBD1 (5 bases). Trimming removed 2 bases from V and 9 bases from J, with 8 bases in between. CDR1 is SGHRS and CDR2 is YFSETQ in the germline V gene. This CDR3 comprises 11 residues. CDR3 in amino acids: CASSFQGKAFF. The CDR3, as DNA: TGCGCCAGCAGCTTCCAGGGTAAAGCTTTCTTT.

V is TRBV3-1 (or the pseudogene TRBV3-2) and J is TRBJ2-3; D is uncertain. Trimming took 1 base from V and 0 from J, leaving 5 bases between them. From germline, CDR1 is LGHDT and CDR2 YNNKEL (reference sequence). The CDR3 has 14 residues. In nucleotides, the CDR3 is TGTGCCAGCAGCCAAGTTATCAGCACAGATACGCAGTATTTT. The encoded protein is CASSQVISTDTQYF.

The chain carries TRBV28 and TRBJ1-5; the match to TRBD1 covers 10 bases. Germline loops: CDR1 MDHEN, CDR2 SYDVKM. CDR3 length: 15 residues. With 5 bases clipped from V and 5 bases from J, the junction kept 6 bases outside the gene matches. The CDR3 region is CASSQDRGTDQPQHF. As DNA, the CDR3 is TGTGCCAGCAGTCAGGACAGGGGGACCGATCAGCCCCAGCATTTT. The whole variable domain, filled in from reference TRBV28 and TRBJ1-5, reads DVKVTQSSRYLVKRTGEKVFLECVQDMDHENMFWYRQDPGLGLRLIYFSYDVKMKEKGDIPEGYSVSREKKERFSLILESASTNQTSMYLCASSQDRGTDQPQHFGDGTRLSIL.

The rearrangement links TRBV28 to TRBJ2-2; a possible D gene is TRBD2 (6 bases). The CDR3 spans 12 residues. Germline assignment: CDR1 MDHEN and CDR2 SYDVKM. The V end was cut by 6 bases, the J end by 5 bases, with 7 bases between. CDR3 bases: TGTGCCAGCAGGCGGGGAACCGGGGAGCTGTTTTTT. Its protein is CASRRGTGELFF. The variable domain in full, completed from reference TRBV28 and TRBJ2-2, reads DVKVTQSSRYLVKRTGEKVFLECVQDMDHENMFWYRQDPGLGLRLIYFSYDVKMKEKGDIPEGYSVSREKKERFSLILESASTNQTSMYLCASRRGTGELFFGEGSRLTVL.

This chain connects TRBV19 to TRBJ1-5; 7 bases fit TRBD1. The CDR3 consists of 14 residues. V lost 6 bases to trimming and J lost 7 bases; unmatched junction nucleotides: 9. Germline V gene sequence: CDR1 LNHDA, CDR2 SQIVND (reference sequence). The CDR3 coding sequence is TGTGCCAGTAGGCCGGCAGGGGGGAACCAGCCCCAGCATTTT. It is translated as CASRPAGGNQPQHF.

The gene calls are TRBV19 and TRBJ1-5, with a tentative D call TRBD1 (5 bases). With 3 bases removed from V and 0 bases from J, the gap between germline ends came to 9 bases. Germline CDR1 is LNHDA and CDR2 is SQIVND (reference sequence). The CDR3 sequence is 15 residues long. CDR3 DNA: TGTGCCAGTAGTATGGCAGGGCTTAGCAATCAGCCCCAGCATTTT. Translating it yields CASSMAGLSNQPQHF. Supplemented by reference TRBV19 and TRBJ1-5, the full variable domain reads DGGITQSPKYLFRKEGQNVTLSCEQNLNHDAMYWYRQDPGQGLRLIYYSQIVNDFQKGDIAEGYSVSREKKESFPLTVTSAQKNPTAFYLCASSMAGLSNQPQHFGDGTRLSIL.

As DNA, the CDR3 is TGTGCCAGCAGCCACTCCGGTCTGGATCAGCCCCAGCATTTT. It is translated as CASSHSGLDQPQHF. The V and J genes are TRBV7-9 and TRBJ1-5; no reliable D call. V gave up 5 bases and J gave up 5 bases, with 13 bases separating them. The CDR3 totals 14 residues. CDR1 and CDR2 (germline): SEHNR, FQNEAQ (reference sequence).

The CDR3 sequence is CASSTAGTSGYEQYF. DNA of the CDR3: TGTGCCAGCAGCACCGCAGGTACTAGCGGATACGAGCAGTACTTC. The chain combines TRBV7-6 with TRBJ2-7; TRBD2 matches at 8 bases. This CDR3 contains 15 residues. The V gene's germline CDR1 is SGHVS and CDR2 FNYEAQ. V lost 5 bases, J lost 4 bases, and 10 bases stayed unmatched. Full variable domain (missing parts from reference TRBV7-6 and TRBJ2-7): GAGVSQSPRYKVTKRGQDVALRCDPISGHVSLYWYRQALGQGPEFLTYFNYEAQQDKSGLPNDRFSAERPEGSISTLTIQRTEQRDSAMYRCASSTAGTSGYEQYFGPGTRLTVT.

This clone was recorded a few times. This chain connects TRBV2 to TRBJ1-1; 9 bases agree with TRBD1. The V and J ends lost 4 bases and 1 base, in that order; junction bases with no gene match: 4. Per germline, CDR1 SNHLY and CDR2 FYNNEI. This CDR3 is 15 amino acids long. The CDR3 loop reads CASSAGTGRNTEAFF. The CDR3 bases are TGTGCCAGCAGTGCCGGGACAGGGAGGAACACTGAAGCTTTCTTT. Supplemented by reference TRBV2 and TRBJ1-1, the full variable domain reads EPEVTQTPSHQVTQMGQEVILRCVPISNHLYFYWYRQILGQKVEFLVSFYNNEISEKSEIFDDQFSVERPDGSNFTLKIRSTKLEDSAMYFCASSAGTGRNTEAFFGQGTRLTVV.

This rearrangement joins TRBV5-1 to TRBJ2-7; D may be TRBD1 (6 bases). Germline V gene data show CDR1 as SGHRS and CDR2 as YFSETQ. The CDR3 covers 17 residues. With 6 bases removed from V and 4 bases from J, the gap between germline ends came to 26 bases. This CDR3 is CASTPIATGFEPYEQYF. The CDR3 DNA reads TGCGCCAGCACTCCCATCGCCACAGGGTTCGAGCCTTACGAGCAGTACTTC. Combining the CDR3 with reference TRBV5-1 and TRBJ2-7 gives the whole variable domain KAGVTQTPRYLIKTRGQQVTLSCSPISGHRSVSWYQQTPGQGLQFLFEYFSETQRNKGNFPGRFSGRQFSNSRSEMNVSTLELGDSALYLCASTPIATGFEPYEQYFGPGTRLTVT.